This TCR beta chain is from a study of spatial heterogeneity in lung cancer. The time point is: sample taken at primary tumor resection. Unsorted whole RNA of tumor, nontumor lung or frozen PBMC was sequenced. Per the germline V gene, CDR1 is DFQATT and CDR2 is SNEGSKA (reference sequence). The CDR3 covers 14 residues. Trimming took off 5 bases at V and 2 bases at J, with 13 bases between the two ends. The study tagged each TCR cDNA molecule with a unique molecular identifier. MiXCR was run by TCRdb on the 5' RACE reads, yielding one entry per CDR3 protein. The data show 43,000 or so distinct CDR3 sequences, with 6.5% to 8.5% seen just once and around 43% held by the top ten. This clonotype occurred many times.

Specimen: PBMCs, collected at surgery. This clonotype originated in a female donor with early-stage non-small cell lung cancer. The chain couples TRBV20-1 to TRBJ1-3; weak D call: TRBD1 (5 bases). CDR3 DNA sequence: TGCAGTGCTTCAGTCGACAGCCCTGGAAACACCATATATTTT. This codes for CSASVDSPGNTIYF.